Below are 30 T cell receptor beta chains sequenced from a single sample in a study of T-cell memory formation after mild COVID-19. TCRdb called the 5' RACE reads again in MiXCR, with one record for every CDR3 protein. The sample includes about 560,000 distinct CDR3 sequences, about a fifth of them seen just once. The sequenced sample consisted of PBMCs or a T cell subset sorted from them (not recorded which). The receptors come from an adult woman who had mild COVID-19 (a few samples of this study predate the infection). Cell type and time point are not known.

This clonotype has a single count. V usage is TRBV6-5 and J usage is TRBJ2-1, with 12 nucleotides matching TRBD2. J was trimmed by 6 bases and V by 5 bases; bases with no gene match: 5. The CDR3 runs to 15 residues. The germline gives CDR1 MNHEY, CDR2 SVGAGI. The CDR3 DNA follows: TGTGCCAGCAGTCAACGGACTAGCGGGGCCAATGAGCAGTTCTTC. Its protein is CASSQRTSGANEQFF.

This clonotype was detected only a few times. The V and J genes are TRBV24-1 and TRBJ2-7, with TRBD1 matching over 8 bases. Germline CDR1 and CDR2: KGHDR and SFDVKD. The CDR3 extends over 13 amino acids. V lost 12 bases, J lost 3 bases, and 9 bases stayed unmatched. CDR3 DNA sequence: TGTGCCGCAAGGGGACAGGACCTCTACGAGCAGTACTTC. Amino acids: CAARGQDLYEQYF.

This clonotype was seen a handful of times. V usage is TRBV20-1 and J usage is TRBJ1-1; D is perhaps TRBD1 (5 bases). Trimming shortened V by 5 bases and J by 1 base, and 14 bases separated the two germline ends. Germline V gene data show CDR1 as DFQATT and CDR2 as SNEGSKA (reference sequence). The CDR3 totals 14 residues. The CDR3 region is CSAPDSERNTEAFF. The CDR3 DNA reads TGCAGTGCTCCCGACAGCGAGCGGAACACTGAAGCTTTCTTT.

The chain employs TRBV4-3 and TRBJ1-2, with 8 positions matching TRBD1. The CDR3 is made up of 18 amino acids. Germline V CDR1 and CDR2: LGHNA, YSLEER. J gave up 1 base and V 0 bases, and 10 bases lay outside the gene matches. The CDR3: CASSQEWGQDPFNYGYTF. CDR3 DNA: TGCGCCAGCAGCCAAGAATGGGGACAGGACCCTTTTAACTATGGCTACACCTTC.

This clonotype was seen a handful of times. The J gene is TRBJ1-4, the V gene TRBV7-7; 7 nucleotides match TRBD1. Germline V gene lookup returns CDR1 SSHAT and CDR2 FNYEAQ (reference sequence). This CDR3 has 15 residues. V was clipped by 3 bases and J by 5 bases; unmatched bases: 6. The chain's CDR3 is CASSLQGQPNEKLFF. Written as DNA, the CDR3 is TGTGCCAGCAGCTTGCAGGGACAGCCGAATGAAAAACTGTTTTTT.

This rearrangement joins TRBV20-1 to TRBJ2-7, with D hard to call. CDR1 and CDR2 from the germline V gene are DFQATT and SNEGSKA (reference sequence). V dropped 3 bases and J dropped 6 bases, with 9 bases sitting between them. The CDR3 is 11 residues long. CDR3 bases: TGCAGTGCTAGGCTGTCGATCGAGCAGTACTTC. Its translation is CSARLSIEQYF.

This clonotype was recorded a few times. The chain is built from TRBV20-1 and TRBJ1-2; TRBD1 matches at 7 bases. This CDR3 contains 15 residues. CDR1 DFQATT and CDR2 SNEGSKA come from the germline V gene (reference sequence). The ends lost 4 bases at V and 7 bases at J; junction bases unmatched: 15. CDR3: CSATSKGTVFGGYTF. The CDR3 coding sequence is TGCAGTGCTACGTCTAAAGGGACAGTTTTCGGTGGCTACACCTTC.

This clonotype was found a few times. This chain connects TRBV9 to TRBJ1-2; a possible D gene is TRBD1 (6 bases). This CDR3 spans 14 amino acids. CDR1 is SGDLS and CDR2 is YYNGEE in the germline V gene. The ends were cut back, 3 bases at V and 4 bases at J, with 13 bases in the middle. The CDR3 DNA sequence: TGTGCCAGCAGCGCCTCGGACAGACTCTATGGCTACACCTTC. Encoded protein: CASSASDRLYGYTF. Variable domain in full (rest from reference TRBV9 and TRBJ1-2): DSGVTQTPKHLITATGQRVTLRCSPRSGDLSVYWYQQSLDQGLQFLIQYYNGEERAKGNILERFSAQQFPDLHSELNLSSLELGDSALYFCASSASDRLYGYTFGSGTRLTVV.

The rearrangement links TRBV5-1 to TRBJ1-4, with 7 bases matching TRBD1. Germline V gene sequence: CDR1 SGHRS, CDR2 YFSETQ. This CDR3 is built from 13 residues. The junction had 2 bases not matched to a gene; V was cut back by 4 bases and J by 5 bases. The DNA for the CDR3 is TGCGCCAGCAGCGGGACAGAAAATGAAAAACTGTTTTTT. Residues: CASSGTENEKLFF. Using reference TRBV5-1 and TRBJ1-4 for the parts outside the CDR3, the full variable domain is KAGVTQTPRYLIKTRGQQVTLSCSPISGHRSVSWYQQTPGQGLQFLFEYFSETQRNKGNFPGRFSGRQFSNSRSEMNVSTLELGDSALYLCASSGTENEKLFFGSGTQLSVL.

In this sample, this clonotype turned up a few times. The chain joins TRBV27 to TRBJ2-7; unclear D gene. The germline CDR1 and CDR2 sequences are MNHEY and SMNVEV (reference sequence). With 0 bases removed from V and 3 bases from J, the gap between germline ends came to 6 bases. The CDR3 has 13 residues. The CDR3 loop is CASSLSVFYEQYF. The CDR3, as DNA: TGTGCCAGCAGTTTATCGGTCTTCTACGAGCAGTACTTC.

The chain carries TRBV12-3 or TRBV12-4 and TRBJ1-6; no clear D. Trimming stripped 5 bases from V and 9 bases from J, with 17 bases between. This CDR3 is built from 15 residues. The CDR3 nucleotides are TGTGCCAGCAGTCCCCGGTGGGGTCTCGGTTCACCCCTCCACTTT. This translates into CASSPRWGLGSPLHF.

The gene calls are TRBV7-9 and TRBJ2-3; 8 bases map to TRBD1. Trimming cost V 3 bases and J 4 bases; bases outside gene matches: 6. This CDR3 has 15 amino acids. Germline CDR1 SEHNR, CDR2 FQNEAQ (reference sequence). Here the CDR3 DNA reads TGTGCCAGCAGCTTTGACAGGGGTATCTCAGATACGCAGTATTTT. It yields the protein CASSFDRGISDTQYF.

This chain joins TRBV5-6 and TRBJ1-1; no firm D call. Germline assignment: CDR1 SGHDT and CDR2 YYEEEE. Trimming left V 1 base short and J 4 bases short, with 14 bases between. This CDR3 contains 15 residues. The CDR3 sequence is CASSLWRALSTEAFF. CDR3 nucleotide sequence: TGTGCCAGCAGCTTGTGGAGGGCGCTGAGCACTGAAGCTTTCTTT.

This clonotype came up many times. The chain couples TRBV12-3 or TRBV12-4 to TRBJ1-5, with no clear D. V was cut by 8 bases and J by 5 bases, with 10 bases left in between. This CDR3 has 12 residues. In DNA form, the CDR3 reads TGTGCCAGCTCTATCGGTTATCAGCCCCAGCATTTT. As protein: CASSIGYQPQHF.

This clonotype was found a few times. V usage is TRBV6-2 or TRBV6-3 and J usage is TRBJ2-3, with 9 bases identical to TRBD2. In germline, CDR1 is MNHEY, CDR2 SVGEGT. The CDR3 spans 15 residues. Trimming removed 6 bases from V and 3 bases from J; junction bases left unmatched: 7. The DNA for the CDR3 is TGTGCCAGCAGCCCGACAGCGGGGGGTACAGATACGCAGTATTTT. Its protein is CASSPTAGGTDTQYF.

V usage is TRBV24-1 and J usage is TRBJ2-7, with D maybe TRBD1 (6 bases). The CDR3 runs to 13 residues. V was trimmed by 7 bases and J by 4 bases, leaving 13 bases between them. Germline lookup yields CDR1 KGHDR and CDR2 SFDVKD. The CDR3 reads CATRPQGRYEQYF. For the CDR3, the DNA is TGTGCCACCAGACCACAGGGTCGGTACGAGCAGTACTTC.

This clonotype was detected only a few times. The J gene is TRBJ1-4, the V gene TRBV7-6, with a possible D match to TRBD1 (5 bases). The CDR3 consists of 17 residues. Germline lookup yields CDR1 SGHVS and CDR2 FNYEAQ. Between the trimmed V and J ends, which lost 7 bases and 0 bases, there was a span of 18 bases. The CDR3 DNA reads TGTGCCAGCATCGCGTCGGGGGGGATGCCAACTAATGAAAAACTGTTTTTT. Encoded protein: CASIASGGMPTNEKLFF.

The DNA of the CDR3 is TGCGCCAGCAGCCCGAGACAGGACGAAAAACTGTTTTTT. Translation gives CASSPRQDEKLFF. J is TRBJ1-4 and V is TRBV5-1, with D possibly TRBD1 on 6 matching bases. CDR1 is SGHRS and CDR2 is YFSETQ in the germline V gene. The CDR3 sequence is 13 residues long. Deletions cut 4 bases from V and 8 bases from J, with 12 bases between. Full variable domain (outside the CDR3, taken from reference TRBV5-1 and TRBJ1-4): KAGVTQTPRYLIKTRGQQVTLSCSPISGHRSVSWYQQTPGQGLQFLFEYFSETQRNKGNFPGRFSGRQFSNSRSEMNVSTLELGDSALYLCASSPRQDEKLFFGSGTQLSVL.

The chain couples TRBV20-1 to TRBJ2-7, with 13 bases that match TRBD2. The trim removed 3 bases at V and 5 bases at J, leaving 16 bases unmatched. Looked up from germline, CDR1 is DFQATT and CDR2 is SNEGSKA (reference sequence). This CDR3 is 18 amino acids long. In DNA, the CDR3 is TGCAGTGCTAGGGCTTATGGGACTAGCGGGAAGGGTAGTAACGAGCAGTACTTC. As protein: CSARAYGTSGKGSNEQYF.

This chain uses TRBV2 with TRBJ1-6; D perhaps matches TRBD1 (5 bases). The V end lost 6 bases, the J end lost 9 bases, and 15 bases lay between the germline ends. This CDR3 is built from 14 residues. Germline assignment: CDR1 SNHLY and CDR2 FYNNEI. CDR3 in DNA: TGTGCCAGCAGAACCGACGCAGGGACTTCACCCCTCCACTTT. Its protein product is CASRTDAGTSPLHF. Based on the CDR3 plus reference TRBV2 and TRBJ1-6, the full variable domain is EPEVTQTPSHQVTQMGQEVILRCVPISNHLYFYWYRQILGQKVEFLVSFYNNEISEKSEIFDDQFSVERPDGSNFTLKIRSTKLEDSAMYFCASRTDAGTSPLHFGNGTRLTVT.

The CDR3 loop is CASSRRDRGLHTEAFF. DNA for the CDR3: TGTGCCAGCAGCCGCCGGGACAGGGGTCTTCACACTGAAGCTTTCTTT. V usage is TRBV7-2 and J usage is TRBJ1-1, with 10 bases fitting TRBD1. V lost 5 bases and J lost 3; bases outside the gene matches: 9. Germline assignment: CDR1 SGHTA and CDR2 FQGNSA. This CDR3 contains 16 residues.

This chain joins TRBV7-8 and TRBJ2-7; 8 bases fit TRBD1. This CDR3 is 15 amino acids long. CDR1 and CDR2 from the germline V gene are SGHVS and FQNEAQ. The trim removed 5 bases at V and 7 bases at J, leaving 13 bases unmatched. CDR3 protein: CASSARDRYPWEQYF. The CDR3 region has the DNA TGTGCCAGCAGCGCACGGGACAGGTACCCTTGGGAGCAGTACTTC.

J is TRBJ2-1 and V is TRBV28; D is unclear. Germline CDR1 is MDHEN and CDR2 is SYDVKM. Trimming removed 7 bases from V and 5 bases from J, with 9 bases in between. This CDR3 contains 12 residues. The CDR3 region has the DNA TGTGCCAGCACTGTCCCGCACAATGAGCAGTTCTTC. It specifies CASTVPHNEQFF.

The genes are TRBV29-1 and TRBJ2-5, with D tentatively TRBD1 (6 bases). The CDR3 contains 14 residues. CDR1 is SQVTM and CDR2 is ANQGSEA in the germline V gene. V lost 4 bases and J 5 bases, leaving 17 bases between the germline ends. This chain's CDR3 is CSVGAARGSETQYF. The CDR3 region has the DNA TGCAGCGTTGGTGCTGCCAGGGGAAGCGAGACCCAGTACTTC.

In its sample, this clonotype was seen a few times. The chain recombines TRBV9 with TRBJ1-2; D is perhaps TRBD1 (6 bases). Germline V gene data show CDR1 as SGDLS and CDR2 as YYNGEE. Trimming stripped 0 bases from V and 6 bases from J, with 12 bases between. This CDR3 is 14 amino acids long. CDR3: CASSVVGGHNGYTF. CDR3 bases: TGTGCCAGCAGCGTAGTCGGGGGCCATAATGGCTACACCTTC.

The chain joins TRBV2 to TRBJ1-3, with 8 bases that match TRBD1. J was trimmed by 4 bases and V by 4 bases; bases with no gene match: 12. Germline V lookup: CDR1 SNHLY, CDR2 FYNNEI. The CDR3 loop spans 17 amino acids. The CDR3 DNA reads TGTGCCAGCAGTGCTACCGGGACAGGTAGCGCGGGAAACACCATATATTTT. It specifies CASSATGTGSAGNTIYF.

The chain couples TRBV7-2 to TRBJ2-7, with unresolved D. From germline, CDR1 is SGHTA and CDR2 FQGNSA. The V end lost 3 bases, the J end lost 2 bases, and 5 bases lay between the germline ends. The CDR3 covers 12 residues. Here the CDR3 reads CASSFYTYEQYF. CDR3 sequence (DNA): TGTGCCAGCAGCTTCTATACCTACGAGCAGTACTTC.

This chain links TRBV30 with TRBJ1-5, with 8 bases fitting TRBD1. CDR1 and CDR2 (germline): GTSNPN, SVGIG (reference sequence). CDR3 length: 16 residues. Trimming at V came to 0 bases and at J to 3 bases, leaving 7 bases not matched to a gene. For the CDR3, the DNA is TGTGCCTGGAGTGTCCTGACAGGGGACTTCAATCAGCCCCAGCATTTT. Encoded protein: CAWSVLTGDFNQPQHF.

The V and J genes are TRBV2 and TRBJ1-5; no clear D. Germline V gene sequence: CDR1 SNHLY, CDR2 FYNNEI. V was pared by 4 bases and J by 0 bases, with 7 bases between. The CDR3 sequence is 14 residues long. For the CDR3, the DNA is TGTGCCAGCAGTGGCCACAATAGCAATCAGCCCCAGCATTTT. This encodes CASSGHNSNQPQHF.

The rearrangement joins TRBV9 to TRBJ2-1, with TRBD2 matching 15 bases. This CDR3 is built from 24 residues. V shed 3 bases, J shed 0 bases, and the junction held 22 bases outside the gene matches. CDR1 and CDR2 from the germline V gene are SGDLS and YYNGEE. The CDR3 region is CASSGGTSGRKGILSPSSYNEQFF. For the CDR3, the DNA is TGTGCCAGCAGCGGAGGGACTAGCGGGAGGAAGGGAATCTTATCCCCCAGCTCCTACAATGAGCAGTTCTTC.